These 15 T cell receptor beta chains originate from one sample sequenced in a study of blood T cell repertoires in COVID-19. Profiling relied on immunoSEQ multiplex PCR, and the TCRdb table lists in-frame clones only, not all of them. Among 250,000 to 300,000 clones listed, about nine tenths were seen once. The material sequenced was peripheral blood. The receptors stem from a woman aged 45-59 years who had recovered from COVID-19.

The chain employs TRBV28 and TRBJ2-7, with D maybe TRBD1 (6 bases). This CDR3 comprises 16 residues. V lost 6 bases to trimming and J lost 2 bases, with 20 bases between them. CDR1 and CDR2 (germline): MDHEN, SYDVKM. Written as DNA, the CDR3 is TGTGCCAGCAGCCCGGACGGGACATTTTTTCCCTACGAGCAGTACTTC. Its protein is CASSPDGTFFPYEQYF.

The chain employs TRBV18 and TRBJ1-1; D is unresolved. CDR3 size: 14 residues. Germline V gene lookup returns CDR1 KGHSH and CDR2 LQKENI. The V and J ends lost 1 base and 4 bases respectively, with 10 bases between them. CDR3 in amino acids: CASSPQTRITEAFF. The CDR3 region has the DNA TGTGCCAGCTCACCACAAACGCGGATCACTGAAGCTTTCTTT.

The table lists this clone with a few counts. CDR3 amino acids: CASRGTGGLNTEAFF. The CDR3 nucleotides read TGTGCCAGTAGGGGGACGGGGGGACTGAACACTGAAGCTTTCTTT. The V gene is TRBV19, the J gene TRBJ1-1; maybe TRBD1 (5 bases). V dropped 6 bases and J dropped 0 bases, with 14 bases sitting between them. Germline V gene lookup returns CDR1 LNHDA and CDR2 SQIVND (reference sequence). The CDR3 sequence is 15 residues long.

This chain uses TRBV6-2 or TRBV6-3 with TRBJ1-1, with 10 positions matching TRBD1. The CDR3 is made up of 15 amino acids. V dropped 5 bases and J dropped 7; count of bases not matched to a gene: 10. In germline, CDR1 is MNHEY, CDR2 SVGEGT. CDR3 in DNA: TGTGCCAGCAGTCCCCAGGGACAGGGGCTCAGTGAAGCTTTCTTT. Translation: CASSPQGQGLSEAFF.

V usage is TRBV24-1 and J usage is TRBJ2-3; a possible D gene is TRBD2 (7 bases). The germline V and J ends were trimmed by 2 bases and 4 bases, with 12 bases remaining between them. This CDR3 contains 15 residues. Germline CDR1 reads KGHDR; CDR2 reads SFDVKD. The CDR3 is CATSDSRGPADTQYF. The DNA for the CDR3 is TGTGCCACCAGTGATTCGCGGGGGCCAGCAGATACGCAGTATTTT.

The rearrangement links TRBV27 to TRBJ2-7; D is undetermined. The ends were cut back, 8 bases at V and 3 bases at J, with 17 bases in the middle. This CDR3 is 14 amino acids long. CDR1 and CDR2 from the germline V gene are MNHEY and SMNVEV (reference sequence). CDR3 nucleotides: TGTGCCAGCGCCGCGGCGCGGCTAAGCTACGAGCAGTACTTC. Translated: CASAAARLSYEQYF.

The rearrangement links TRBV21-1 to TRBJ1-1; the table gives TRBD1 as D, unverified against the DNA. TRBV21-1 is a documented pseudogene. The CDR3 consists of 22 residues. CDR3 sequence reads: CASSKGRGVEVGQWDMNTEAFF. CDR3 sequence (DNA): TGTGCCAGCAGCAAAGGCCGCGGGGTAGAAGTGGGACAGTGGGACATGAACACTGAAGCTTTCTTT.

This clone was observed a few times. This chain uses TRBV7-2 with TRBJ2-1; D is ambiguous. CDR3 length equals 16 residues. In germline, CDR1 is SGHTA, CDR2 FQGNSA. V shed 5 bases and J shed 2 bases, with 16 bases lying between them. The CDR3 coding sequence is TGTGCCAGCAGCCGTGCGCCAGCGAGCCCCTACAATGAGCAGTTCTTC. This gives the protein CASSRAPASPYNEQFF.

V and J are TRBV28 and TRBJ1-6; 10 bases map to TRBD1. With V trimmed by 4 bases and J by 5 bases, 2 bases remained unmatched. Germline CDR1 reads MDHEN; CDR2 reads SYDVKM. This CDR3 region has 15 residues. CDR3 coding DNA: TGTGCCAGCAGTTCGGGACAGGGGAATAATTCACCCCTCCACTTT. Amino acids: CASSSGQGNNSPLHF.

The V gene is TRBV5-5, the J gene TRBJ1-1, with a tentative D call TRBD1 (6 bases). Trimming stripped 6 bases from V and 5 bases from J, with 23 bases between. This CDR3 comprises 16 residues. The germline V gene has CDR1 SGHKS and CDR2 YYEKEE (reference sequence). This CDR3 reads CASNWTPGGQSTEAFF. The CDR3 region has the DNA TGTGCCAGCAACTGGACGCCGGGTGGACAGTCTACTGAAGCTTTCTTT.

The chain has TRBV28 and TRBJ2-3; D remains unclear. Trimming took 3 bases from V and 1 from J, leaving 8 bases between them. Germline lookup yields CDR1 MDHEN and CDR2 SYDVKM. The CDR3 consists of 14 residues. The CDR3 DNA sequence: TGTGCCAGCAGTTTGCGCGGCGGCACAGATACGCAGTATTTT. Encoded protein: CASSLRGGTDTQYF.

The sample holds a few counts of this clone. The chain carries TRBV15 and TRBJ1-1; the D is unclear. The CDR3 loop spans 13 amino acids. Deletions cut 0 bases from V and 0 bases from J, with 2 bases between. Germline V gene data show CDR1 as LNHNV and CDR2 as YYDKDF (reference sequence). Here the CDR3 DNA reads TGTGCCACCAGCAGAGATATGAACACTGAAGCTTTCTTT. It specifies CATSRDMNTEAFF.

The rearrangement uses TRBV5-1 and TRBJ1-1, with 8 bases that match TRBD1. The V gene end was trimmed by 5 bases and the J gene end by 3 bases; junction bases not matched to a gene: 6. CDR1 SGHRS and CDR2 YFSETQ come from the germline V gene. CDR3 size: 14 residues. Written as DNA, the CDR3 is TGCGCCAGCAGTAACGGACAGGGTGACACTGAAGCTTTCTTT. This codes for CASSNGQGDTEAFF.

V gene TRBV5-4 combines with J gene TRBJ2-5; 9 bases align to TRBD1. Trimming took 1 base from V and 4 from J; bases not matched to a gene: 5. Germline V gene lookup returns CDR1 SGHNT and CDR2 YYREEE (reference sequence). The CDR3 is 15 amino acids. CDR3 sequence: CASSLRTGVRETQYF. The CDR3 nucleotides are TGTGCCAGCAGCTTGAGGACAGGGGTGCGAGAGACCCAGTACTTC. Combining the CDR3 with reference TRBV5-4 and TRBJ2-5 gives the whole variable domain ETGVTQSPTHLIKTRGQQVTLRCSSQSGHNTVSWYQQALGQGPQFIFQYYREEENGRGNFPPRFSGLQFPNYSSELNVNALELDDSALYLCASSLRTGVRETQYFGPGTRLLVL.

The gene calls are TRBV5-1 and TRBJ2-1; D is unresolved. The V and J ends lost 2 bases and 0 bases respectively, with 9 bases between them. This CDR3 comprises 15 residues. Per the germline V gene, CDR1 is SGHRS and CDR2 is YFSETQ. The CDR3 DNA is TGCGCCAGCAGCTTACTTAGAGGCTCCTACAATGAGCAGTTCTTC. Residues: CASSLLRGSYNEQFF.